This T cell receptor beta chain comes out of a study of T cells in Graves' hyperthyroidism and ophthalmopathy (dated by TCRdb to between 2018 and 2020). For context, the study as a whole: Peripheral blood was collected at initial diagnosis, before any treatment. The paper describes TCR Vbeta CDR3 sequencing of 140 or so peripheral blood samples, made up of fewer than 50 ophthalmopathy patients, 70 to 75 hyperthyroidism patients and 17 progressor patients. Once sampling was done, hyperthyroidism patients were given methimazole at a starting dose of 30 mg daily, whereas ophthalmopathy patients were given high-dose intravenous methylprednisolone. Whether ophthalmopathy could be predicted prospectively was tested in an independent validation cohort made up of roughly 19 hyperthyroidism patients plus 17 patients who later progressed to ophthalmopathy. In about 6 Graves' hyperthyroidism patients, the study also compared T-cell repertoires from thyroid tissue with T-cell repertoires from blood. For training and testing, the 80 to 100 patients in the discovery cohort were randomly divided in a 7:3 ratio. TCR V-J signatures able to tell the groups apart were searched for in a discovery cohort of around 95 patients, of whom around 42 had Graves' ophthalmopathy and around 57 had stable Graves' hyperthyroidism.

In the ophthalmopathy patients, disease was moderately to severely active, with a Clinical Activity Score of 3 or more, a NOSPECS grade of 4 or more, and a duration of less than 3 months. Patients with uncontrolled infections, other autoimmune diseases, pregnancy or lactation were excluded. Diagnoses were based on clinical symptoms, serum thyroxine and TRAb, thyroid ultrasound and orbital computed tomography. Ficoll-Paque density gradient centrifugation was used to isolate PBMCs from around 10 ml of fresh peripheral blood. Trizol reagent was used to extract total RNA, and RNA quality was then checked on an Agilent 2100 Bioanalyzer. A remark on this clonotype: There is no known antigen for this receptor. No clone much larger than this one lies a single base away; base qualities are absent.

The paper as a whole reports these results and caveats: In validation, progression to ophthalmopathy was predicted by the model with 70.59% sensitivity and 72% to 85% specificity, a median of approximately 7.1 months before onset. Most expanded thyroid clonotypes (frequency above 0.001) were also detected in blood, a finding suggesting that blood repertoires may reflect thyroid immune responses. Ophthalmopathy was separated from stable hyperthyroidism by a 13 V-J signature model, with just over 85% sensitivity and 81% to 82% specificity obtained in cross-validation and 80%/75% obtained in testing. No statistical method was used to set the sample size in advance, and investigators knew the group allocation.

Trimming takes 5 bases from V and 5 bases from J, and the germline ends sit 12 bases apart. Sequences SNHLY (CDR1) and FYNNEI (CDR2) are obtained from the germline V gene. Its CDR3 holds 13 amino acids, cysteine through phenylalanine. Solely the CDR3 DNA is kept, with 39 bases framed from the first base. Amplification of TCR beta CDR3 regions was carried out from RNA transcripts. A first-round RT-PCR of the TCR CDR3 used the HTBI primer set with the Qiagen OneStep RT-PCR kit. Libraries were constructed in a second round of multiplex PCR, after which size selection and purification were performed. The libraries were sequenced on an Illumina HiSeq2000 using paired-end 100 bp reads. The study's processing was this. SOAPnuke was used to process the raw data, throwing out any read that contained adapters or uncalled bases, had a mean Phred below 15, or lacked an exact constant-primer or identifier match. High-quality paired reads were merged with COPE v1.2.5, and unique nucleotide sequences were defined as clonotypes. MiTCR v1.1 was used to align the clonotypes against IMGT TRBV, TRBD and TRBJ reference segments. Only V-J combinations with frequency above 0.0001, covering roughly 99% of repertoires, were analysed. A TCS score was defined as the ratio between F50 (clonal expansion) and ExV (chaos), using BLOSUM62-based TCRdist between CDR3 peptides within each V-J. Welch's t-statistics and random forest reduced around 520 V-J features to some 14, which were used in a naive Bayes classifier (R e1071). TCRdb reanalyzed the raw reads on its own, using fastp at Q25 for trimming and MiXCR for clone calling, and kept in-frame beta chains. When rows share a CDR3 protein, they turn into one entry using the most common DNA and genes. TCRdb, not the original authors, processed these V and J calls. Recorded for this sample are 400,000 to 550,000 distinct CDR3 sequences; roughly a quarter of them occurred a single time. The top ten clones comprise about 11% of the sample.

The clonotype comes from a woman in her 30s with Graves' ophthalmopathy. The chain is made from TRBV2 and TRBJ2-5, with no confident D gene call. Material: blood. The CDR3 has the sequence CASSFALKETQYF. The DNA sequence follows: TGTGCCAGCAGTTTCGCTTTAAAGGAGACCCAGTACTTC.